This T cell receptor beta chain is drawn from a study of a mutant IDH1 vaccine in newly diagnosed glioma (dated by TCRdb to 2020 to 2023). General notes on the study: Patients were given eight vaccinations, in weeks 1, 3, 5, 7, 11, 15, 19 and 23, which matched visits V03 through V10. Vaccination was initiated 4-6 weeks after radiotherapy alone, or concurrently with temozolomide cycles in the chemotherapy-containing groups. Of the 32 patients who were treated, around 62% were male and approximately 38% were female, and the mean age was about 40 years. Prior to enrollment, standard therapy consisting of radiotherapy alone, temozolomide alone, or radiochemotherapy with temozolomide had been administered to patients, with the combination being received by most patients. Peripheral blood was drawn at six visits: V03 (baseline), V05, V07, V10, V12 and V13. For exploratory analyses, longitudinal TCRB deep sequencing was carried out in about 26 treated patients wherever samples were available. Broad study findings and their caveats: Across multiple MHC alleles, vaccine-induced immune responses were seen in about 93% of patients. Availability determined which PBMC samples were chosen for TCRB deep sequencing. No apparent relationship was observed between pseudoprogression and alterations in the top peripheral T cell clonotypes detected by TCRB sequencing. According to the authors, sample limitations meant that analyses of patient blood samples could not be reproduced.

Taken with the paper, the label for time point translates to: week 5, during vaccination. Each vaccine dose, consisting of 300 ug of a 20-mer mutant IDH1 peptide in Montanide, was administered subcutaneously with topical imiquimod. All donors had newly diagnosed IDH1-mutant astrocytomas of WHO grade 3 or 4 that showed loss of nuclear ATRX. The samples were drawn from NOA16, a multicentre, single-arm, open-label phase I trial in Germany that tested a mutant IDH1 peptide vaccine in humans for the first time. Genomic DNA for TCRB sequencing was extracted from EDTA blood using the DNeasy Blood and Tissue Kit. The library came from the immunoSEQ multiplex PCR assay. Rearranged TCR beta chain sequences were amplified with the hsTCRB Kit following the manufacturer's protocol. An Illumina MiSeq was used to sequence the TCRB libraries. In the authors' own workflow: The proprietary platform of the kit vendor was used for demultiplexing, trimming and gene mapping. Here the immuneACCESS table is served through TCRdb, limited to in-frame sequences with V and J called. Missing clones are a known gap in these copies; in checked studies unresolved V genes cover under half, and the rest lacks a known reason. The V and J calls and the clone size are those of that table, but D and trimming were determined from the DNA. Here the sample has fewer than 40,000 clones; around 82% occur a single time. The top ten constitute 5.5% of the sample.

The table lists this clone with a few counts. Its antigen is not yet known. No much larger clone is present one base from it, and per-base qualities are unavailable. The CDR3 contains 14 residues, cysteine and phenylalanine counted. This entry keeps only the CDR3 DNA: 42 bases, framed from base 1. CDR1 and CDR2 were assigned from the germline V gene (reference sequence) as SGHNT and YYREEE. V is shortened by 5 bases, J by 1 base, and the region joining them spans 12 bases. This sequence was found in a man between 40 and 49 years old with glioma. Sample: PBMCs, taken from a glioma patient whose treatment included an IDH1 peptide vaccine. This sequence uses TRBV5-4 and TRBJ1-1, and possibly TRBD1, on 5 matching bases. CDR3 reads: CASRGGTANTEAFF. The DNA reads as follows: TGTGCCAGCAGAGGTGGGACCGCGAACACTGAAGCTTTCTTT.